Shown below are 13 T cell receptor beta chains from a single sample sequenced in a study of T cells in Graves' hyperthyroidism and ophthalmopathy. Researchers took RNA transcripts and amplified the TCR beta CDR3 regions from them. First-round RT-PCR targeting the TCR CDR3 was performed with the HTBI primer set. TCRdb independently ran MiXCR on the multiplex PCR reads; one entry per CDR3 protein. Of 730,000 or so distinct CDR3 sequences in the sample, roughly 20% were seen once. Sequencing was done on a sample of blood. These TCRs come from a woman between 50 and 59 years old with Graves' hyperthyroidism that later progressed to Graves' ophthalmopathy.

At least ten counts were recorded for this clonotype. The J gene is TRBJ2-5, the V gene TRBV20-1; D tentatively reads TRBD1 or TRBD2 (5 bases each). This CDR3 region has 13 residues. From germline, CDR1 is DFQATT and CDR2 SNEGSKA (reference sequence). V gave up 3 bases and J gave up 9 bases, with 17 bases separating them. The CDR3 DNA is TGCAGTGCTAGTGGGACGTACCTCTCTTCCCAGTACTTC. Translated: CSASGTYLSSQYF.

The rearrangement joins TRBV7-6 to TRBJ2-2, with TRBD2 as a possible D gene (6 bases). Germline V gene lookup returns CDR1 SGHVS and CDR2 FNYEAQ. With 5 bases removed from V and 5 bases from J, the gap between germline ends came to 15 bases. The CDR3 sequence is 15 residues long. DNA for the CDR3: TGTGCCAGCAGCCCCCCCGGGGGACCTACCGGGGAGCTGTTTTTT. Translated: CASSPPGGPTGELFF.

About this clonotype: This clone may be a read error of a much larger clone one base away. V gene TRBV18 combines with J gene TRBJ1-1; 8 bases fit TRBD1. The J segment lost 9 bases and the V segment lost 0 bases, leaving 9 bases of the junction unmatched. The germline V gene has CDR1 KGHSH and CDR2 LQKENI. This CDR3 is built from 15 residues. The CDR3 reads CASSPPDRGPTKAFF. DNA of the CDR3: TGTGCCAGCTCACCACCAGACAGGGGTCCTACTAAAGCTTTCTTT.

CDR3 loop: CSVPRGIAYGYTF. CDR3 DNA: TGCAGCGTTCCTCGGGGTATCGCCTATGGCTACACCTTC. The genes are TRBV29-1 and TRBJ1-2; D is uncertain. Germline loops: CDR1 SQVTM, CDR2 ANQGSEA. V was shortened by 5 bases and J by 4 bases, with 14 bases between the two germline ends. This CDR3 spans 13 amino acids.

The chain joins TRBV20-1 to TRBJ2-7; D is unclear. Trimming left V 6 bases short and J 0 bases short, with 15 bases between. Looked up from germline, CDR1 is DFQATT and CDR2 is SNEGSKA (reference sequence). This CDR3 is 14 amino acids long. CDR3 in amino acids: CSALADLLSYEQYF. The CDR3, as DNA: TGCAGTGCGTTGGCGGATCTTCTCTCCTACGAGCAGTACTTC.

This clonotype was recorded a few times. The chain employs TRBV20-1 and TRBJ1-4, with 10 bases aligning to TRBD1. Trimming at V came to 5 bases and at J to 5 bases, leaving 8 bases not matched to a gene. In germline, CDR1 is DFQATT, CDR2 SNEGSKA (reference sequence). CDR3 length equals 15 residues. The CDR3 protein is CSAPRDRGPNEKLFF. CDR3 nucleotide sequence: TGCAGTGCTCCCCGGGACAGGGGCCCCAATGAAAAACTGTTTTTT.

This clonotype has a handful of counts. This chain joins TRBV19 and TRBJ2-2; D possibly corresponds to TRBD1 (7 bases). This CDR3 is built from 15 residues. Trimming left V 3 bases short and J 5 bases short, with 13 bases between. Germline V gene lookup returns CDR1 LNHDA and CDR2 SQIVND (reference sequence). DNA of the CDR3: TGTGCCAGTAGTATTCAGGGGGGCGATACCGGGGAGCTGTTTTTT. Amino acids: CASSIQGGDTGELFF. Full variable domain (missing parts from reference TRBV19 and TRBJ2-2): DGGITQSPKYLFRKEGQNVTLSCEQNLNHDAMYWYRQDPGQGLRLIYYSQIVNDFQKGDIAEGYSVSREKKESFPLTVTSAQKNPTAFYLCASSIQGGDTGELFFGEGSRLTVL.

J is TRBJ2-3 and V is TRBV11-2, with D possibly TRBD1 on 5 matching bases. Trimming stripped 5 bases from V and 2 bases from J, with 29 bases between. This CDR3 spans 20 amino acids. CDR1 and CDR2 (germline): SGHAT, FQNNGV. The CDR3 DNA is TGTGCCAGCAGCCAAGTTCTTCCAGGGAAGATCCGCCAGATCACAGATACGCAGTATTTT. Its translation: CASSQVLPGKIRQITDTQYF.

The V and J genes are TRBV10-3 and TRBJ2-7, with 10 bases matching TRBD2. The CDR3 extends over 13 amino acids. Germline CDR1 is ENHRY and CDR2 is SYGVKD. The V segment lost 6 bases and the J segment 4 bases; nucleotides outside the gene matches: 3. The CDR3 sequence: CAIRSGGVYEQYF. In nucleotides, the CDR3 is TGTGCCATCAGAAGCGGGGGGGTTTACGAGCAGTACTTC.

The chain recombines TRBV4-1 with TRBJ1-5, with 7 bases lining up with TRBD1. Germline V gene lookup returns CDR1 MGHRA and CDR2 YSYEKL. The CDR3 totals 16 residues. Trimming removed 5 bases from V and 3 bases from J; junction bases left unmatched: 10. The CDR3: CASSIDRVNYNQPQHF. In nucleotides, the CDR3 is TGCGCCAGCAGCATTGACAGGGTAAATTACAATCAGCCCCAGCATTTT.

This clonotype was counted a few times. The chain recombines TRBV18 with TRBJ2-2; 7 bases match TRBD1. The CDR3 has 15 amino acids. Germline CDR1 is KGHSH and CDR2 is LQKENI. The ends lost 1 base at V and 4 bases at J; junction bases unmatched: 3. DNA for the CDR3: TGTGCCAGCTCACCACTAACAGGGGCCACCGGGGAGCTGTTTTTT. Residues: CASSPLTGATGELFF.

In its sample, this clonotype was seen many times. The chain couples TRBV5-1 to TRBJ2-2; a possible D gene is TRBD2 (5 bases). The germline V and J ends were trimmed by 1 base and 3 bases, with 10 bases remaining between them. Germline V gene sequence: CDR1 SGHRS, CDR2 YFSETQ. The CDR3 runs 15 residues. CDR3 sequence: CASSLIEGYTGELFF. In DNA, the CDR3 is TGCGCCAGCAGCTTGATTGAGGGTTACACCGGGGAGCTGTTTTTT.

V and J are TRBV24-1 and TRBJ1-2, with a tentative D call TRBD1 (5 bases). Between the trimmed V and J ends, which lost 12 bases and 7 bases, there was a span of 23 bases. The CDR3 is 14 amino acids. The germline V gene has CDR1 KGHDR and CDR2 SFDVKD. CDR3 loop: CASQAGLGESGYTF. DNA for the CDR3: TGTGCCTCCCAAGCGGGGTTGGGGGAAAGTGGCTACACCTTC.